This TCR beta chain stems from a study of shared clonotypes between healthy human individuals. As for the study in general: Every donor yielded three CD4 naive, three CD4 memory, two CD8 naive and one CD8 memory plate.

Deletions cut 5 bases from V and 8 bases from J, with 14 bases between. From germline, CDR1 is MNHEY and CDR2 SVGAGI. The CDR3 totals 13 residues. Clones were read by immunoSEQ multiplex PCR, and TCRdb kept only the in-frame ones, dropping some. The sample lists 1,400,000 or so clones; approximately 98.5% were seen once. The gene calls are TRBV6-5 and TRBJ2-3, with no clear D. The origin of this receptor is a man aged 30 to 39 in good health. Sequencing was done on a sample of naive CD4+ T cells sorted from blood. Subset in this sample: CD45RA+ positively selected. The CDR3 nucleotides are TGTGCCAGCAGTAAACTTAGGGCGGCTACGCAGTATTTT. Its protein product is CASSKLRAATQYF.